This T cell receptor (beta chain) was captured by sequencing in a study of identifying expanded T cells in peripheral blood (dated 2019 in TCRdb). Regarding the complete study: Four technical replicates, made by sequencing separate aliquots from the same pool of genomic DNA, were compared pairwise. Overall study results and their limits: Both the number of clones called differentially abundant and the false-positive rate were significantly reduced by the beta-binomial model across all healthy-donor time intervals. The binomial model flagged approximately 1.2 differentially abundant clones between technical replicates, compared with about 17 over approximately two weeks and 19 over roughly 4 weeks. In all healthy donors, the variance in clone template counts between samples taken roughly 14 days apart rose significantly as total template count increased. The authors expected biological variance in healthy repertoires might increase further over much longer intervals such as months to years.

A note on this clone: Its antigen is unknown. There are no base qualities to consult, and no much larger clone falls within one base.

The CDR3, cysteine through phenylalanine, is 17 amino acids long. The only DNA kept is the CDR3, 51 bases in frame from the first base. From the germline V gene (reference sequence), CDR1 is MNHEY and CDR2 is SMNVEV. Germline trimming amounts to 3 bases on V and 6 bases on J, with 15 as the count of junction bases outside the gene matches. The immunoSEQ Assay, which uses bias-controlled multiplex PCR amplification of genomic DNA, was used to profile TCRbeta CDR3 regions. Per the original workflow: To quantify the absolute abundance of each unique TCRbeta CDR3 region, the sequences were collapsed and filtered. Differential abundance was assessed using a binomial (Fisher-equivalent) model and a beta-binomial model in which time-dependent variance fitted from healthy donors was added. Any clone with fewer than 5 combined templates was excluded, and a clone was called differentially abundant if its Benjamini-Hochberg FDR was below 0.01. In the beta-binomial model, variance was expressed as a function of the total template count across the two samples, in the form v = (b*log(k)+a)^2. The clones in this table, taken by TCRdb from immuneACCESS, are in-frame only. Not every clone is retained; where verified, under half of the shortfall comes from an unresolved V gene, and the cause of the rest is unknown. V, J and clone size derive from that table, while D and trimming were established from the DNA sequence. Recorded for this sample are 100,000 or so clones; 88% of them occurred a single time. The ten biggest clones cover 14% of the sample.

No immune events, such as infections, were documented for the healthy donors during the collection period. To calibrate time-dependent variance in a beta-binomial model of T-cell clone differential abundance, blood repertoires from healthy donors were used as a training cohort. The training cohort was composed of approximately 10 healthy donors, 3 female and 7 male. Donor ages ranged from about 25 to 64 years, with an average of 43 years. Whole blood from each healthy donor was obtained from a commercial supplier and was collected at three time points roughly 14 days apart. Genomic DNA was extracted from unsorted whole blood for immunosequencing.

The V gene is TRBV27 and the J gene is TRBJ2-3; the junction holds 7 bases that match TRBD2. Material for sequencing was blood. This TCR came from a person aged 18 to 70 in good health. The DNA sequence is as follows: TGTGCCAGCAGTTTCTCCGGTGGGGCGGGAGAACGGGATACGCAGTATTTT. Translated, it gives CASSFSGGAGERDTQYF.